This TCR beta chain was identified in a study of CD8+CD57+ T cells in acquired aplastic anemia. Study-wide context: Isolated CD4+ and CD8+ cells, once sorted, yielded DNA averaging about 3.4 ug.

Study conclusions and caveats: Patients and controls shared nearly 30 CD8+ CDR3 sequences, highly expressed in patients. CD8+ Simpson's diversity did not differ significantly between patients and controls.

As concerns this clonotype: What it binds is not known.

Genomic DNA, serving as template, underwent TCR beta VDJ and CDR3 profiling. TCRdb passed the reads through MiXCR, listing each CDR3 protein once. The table shows about 210,000 distinct CDR3 sequences, with around 63% occurring only once. CDR3 length: 15 amino acids. The J segment lost 4 bases and the V segment lost 6 bases, leaving 11 bases of the junction unmatched. Germline V CDR1 and CDR2: DFQATT, SNEGSKA (reference sequence). Sequenced material: sorted CD4+, CD8+, or CD8+CD57+ T cells (not recorded which) from PBMCs. The J gene is TRBJ2-7, the V gene TRBV20-1, with 11 bases lining up with TRBD2. The TCR originated in a human donor in good health. CDR3 DNA sequence: TGCAGTGCCCCCACAACTAGCGGGAGTATGTACGAGCAGTACTTC. Amino acid sequence: CSAPTTSGSMYEQYF.